The clone carrying this TCR beta chain was observed a few times. Its antigen is still unknown. The V end was cut by 7 bases, the J end by 8 bases, with 14 bases between. The germline CDR1 and CDR2 sequences are MNHEY and SVGAGI. CDR3 length: 12 amino acids. This sample was included in a study of post-analysis software for immune sequencing data. Study-wide findings and caveats: Among four or five TRBV segments more frequent in patients than controls were TRBV5-6, TRBV5-1 and TRBV20-1.

The TCR beta cDNA libraries contained unique molecular identifiers. TCRdb re-derived calls from the PCR reads in MiXCR, one entry per CDR3 protein. The sample shows about 400,000 distinct CDR3 sequences, roughly 30% of them seen only once. The TCR was taken from a girl aged 10 to 17 with multiple sclerosis. The specimen sequenced was blood. The J gene is TRBJ1-1, the V gene TRBV6-5; tentative D call: TRBD1 (5 bases). CDR3: CASTRGAGEAFF. DNA of the CDR3: TGTGCCAGCACCCGAGGGGCAGGGGAAGCTTTCTTT.